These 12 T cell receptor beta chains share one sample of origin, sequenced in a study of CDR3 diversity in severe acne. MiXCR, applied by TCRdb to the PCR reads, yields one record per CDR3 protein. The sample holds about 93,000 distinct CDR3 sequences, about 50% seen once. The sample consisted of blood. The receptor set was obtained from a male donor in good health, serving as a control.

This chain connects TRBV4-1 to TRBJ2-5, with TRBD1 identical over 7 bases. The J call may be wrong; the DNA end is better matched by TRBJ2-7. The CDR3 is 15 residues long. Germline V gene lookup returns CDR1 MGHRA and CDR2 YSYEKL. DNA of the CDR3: TGCGCCAGCAGCGTTCTTATAGGGGGCAAGTACGAGCAGTACTTC. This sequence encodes CASSVLIGGKYEQYF.

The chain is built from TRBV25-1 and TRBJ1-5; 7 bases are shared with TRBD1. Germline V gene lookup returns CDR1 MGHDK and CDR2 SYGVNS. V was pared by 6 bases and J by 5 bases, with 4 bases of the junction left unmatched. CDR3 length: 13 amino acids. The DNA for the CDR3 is TGTGCCAGCAGGCAGGGGGGTCATCAGCCCCAGCATTTT. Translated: CASRQGGHQPQHF.

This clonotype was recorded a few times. The CDR3 DNA reads as TGTGCCAGTAGTATACGGGTGGGCAGGTCCGACTATGGCTACACCTTC. Amino acids: CASSIRVGRSDYGYTF. This sequence joins TRBV19 and TRBJ1-2, with unresolved D. Trimming cost V 2 bases and J 3 bases, with 16 bases left between them. The CDR3 contains 16 residues. Germline V gene sequence: CDR1 LNHDA, CDR2 SQIVND (reference sequence). The whole variable domain, remainder taken from reference TRBV19 and TRBJ1-2, is DGGITQSPKYLFRKEGQNVTLSCEQNLNHDAMYWYRQDPGQGLRLIYYSQIVNDFQKGDIAEGYSVSREKKESFPLTVTSAQKNPTAFYLCASSIRVGRSDYGYTFGSGTRLTVV.

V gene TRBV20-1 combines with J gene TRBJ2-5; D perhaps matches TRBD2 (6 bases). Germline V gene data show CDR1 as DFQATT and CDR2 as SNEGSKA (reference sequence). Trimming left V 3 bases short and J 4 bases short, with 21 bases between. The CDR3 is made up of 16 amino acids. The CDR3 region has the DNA TGCAGTGCTAGTCTCTCCCAGGAGGGAGGAAGAGAGACCCAGTACTTC. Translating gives CSASLSQEGGRETQYF.

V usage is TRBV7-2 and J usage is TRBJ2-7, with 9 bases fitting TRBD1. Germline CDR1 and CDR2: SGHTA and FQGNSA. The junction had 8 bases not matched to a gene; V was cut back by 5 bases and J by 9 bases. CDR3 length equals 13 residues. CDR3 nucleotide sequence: TGTGCCAGCAGCCAAGACAGGGGGAATCTGCAGTACTTC. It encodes CASSQDRGNLQYF.

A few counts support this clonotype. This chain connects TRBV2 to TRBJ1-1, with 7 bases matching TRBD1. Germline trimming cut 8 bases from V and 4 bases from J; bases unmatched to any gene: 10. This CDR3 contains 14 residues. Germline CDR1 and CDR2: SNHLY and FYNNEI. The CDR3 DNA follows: TGTGCCAGCCGGGACAGCCATGGGGGCACTGAAGCTTTCTTT. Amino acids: CASRDSHGGTEAFF.

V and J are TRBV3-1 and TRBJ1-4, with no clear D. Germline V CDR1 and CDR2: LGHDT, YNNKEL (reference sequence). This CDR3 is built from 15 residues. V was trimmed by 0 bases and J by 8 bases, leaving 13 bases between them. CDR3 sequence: CASSQEDRLGEKLFF. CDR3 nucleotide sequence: TGTGCCAGCAGCCAAGAGGATCGACTCGGCGAAAAACTGTTTTTT.

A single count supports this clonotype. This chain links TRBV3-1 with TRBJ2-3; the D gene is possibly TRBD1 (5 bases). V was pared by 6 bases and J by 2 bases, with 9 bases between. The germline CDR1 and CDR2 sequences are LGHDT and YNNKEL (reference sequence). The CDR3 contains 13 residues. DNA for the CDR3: TGTGCCAGCAGTCTCAGGGTCACAGATACGCAGTATTTT. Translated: CASSLRVTDTQYF.

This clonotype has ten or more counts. In nucleotides, the CDR3 is TGTGCCACCAGCAGACCACGGGGACAGGGCTCCTACGAGCAGTACTTC. Amino acid sequence: CATSRPRGQGSYEQYF. This sequence joins TRBV15 and TRBJ2-7; 9 nucleotides align to TRBD1. The CDR3 runs 16 residues. Germline V gene sequence: CDR1 LNHNV, CDR2 YYDKDF (reference sequence). J was trimmed by 0 bases and V by 2 bases; bases with no gene match: 5.

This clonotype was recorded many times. The CDR3 is CASSSVGGRGETQYF. The CDR3 coding sequence is TGTGCCAGCAGCTCGGTCGGGGGACGGGGCGAGACCCAGTACTTC. The V gene is TRBV7-6, the J gene TRBJ2-5, with D possibly being TRBD2 (6 bases). Germline CDR1 and CDR2: SGHVS and FNYEAQ. The CDR3 spans 15 residues. With 4 bases removed from V and 5 bases from J, the gap between germline ends came to 17 bases.

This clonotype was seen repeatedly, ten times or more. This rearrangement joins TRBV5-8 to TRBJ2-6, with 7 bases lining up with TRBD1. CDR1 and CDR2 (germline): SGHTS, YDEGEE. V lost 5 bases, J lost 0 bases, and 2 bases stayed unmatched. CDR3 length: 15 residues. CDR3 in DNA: TGTGCCAGCAGTTCAGGGGGCTCTGGGGCCAACGTCCTGACTTTC. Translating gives CASSSGGSGANVLTF.

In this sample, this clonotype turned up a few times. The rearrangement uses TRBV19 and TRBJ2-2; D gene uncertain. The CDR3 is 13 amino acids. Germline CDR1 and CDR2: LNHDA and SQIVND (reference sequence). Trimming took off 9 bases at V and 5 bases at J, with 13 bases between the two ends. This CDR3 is CASRGRLTGELFF. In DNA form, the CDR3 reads TGTGCCAGCAGAGGACGGCTGACCGGGGAGCTGTTTTTT.